The sequence of this TCR beta chain was determined in a study of shared clonotypes between healthy human individuals. CDR1 and CDR2 (germline): LNHDA, SQIVND (reference sequence). J was trimmed by 0 bases and V by 6 bases; bases with no gene match: 6. The CDR3 sequence is 17 residues long. Libraries were prepared by immunoSEQ multiplex PCR; TCRdb keeps only in-frame clonotypes and omits some of them. The sample has about 120,000 clones, approximately 70% seen once. The chain links TRBV19 to TRBJ1-5; 12 bases line up with TRBD1. This clonotype was obtained from a woman younger than 45 in good health. The sample consisted of memory CD8+ T cells sorted from blood. Sample subset: CD45RO+ cells pooled with CCR7-negative TemRA cells. CDR3 loop: CASRRGQGAYSNQPQHF. The CDR3 coding sequence is TGTGCCAGTAGAAGGGGACAGGGGGCATATAGCAATCAGCCCCAGCATTTT.